This T cell receptor beta chain emerged from a study of STAT5B mutations in CD4+ large granular lymphocyte leukemia. Findings and limits, study-wide: CD4-sorted patient repertoires seemed more clonal than healthy CD4+ repertoires. The CD4+ versus CD8+ T-LGLL clonality difference may reflect limited sample size. No patients shared main leukemic clonotypes, though less than 30% appeared at low frequency elsewhere.

Per the authors' pipeline: Lowest detectable productive clonotype frequency was 2.59 x 10-5. Assay: immunoSEQ multiplex PCR; the TCRdb copy retains only in-frame clones and omits some. V and J calls and clone size are copied from that table; D and trimming were computed from the DNA. The sample has 23,000 or so clones, around three quarters seen once. The V gene's germline CDR1 is MDHEN and CDR2 SYDVKM. The CDR3 consists of 17 residues. The trim removed 1 base at V and 3 bases at J, leaving 5 bases unmatched. Note on this clone: Its antigen is unknown.

The sample taken for sequencing was CD4+ T cells from blood buffy coats. The clonotype comes from a human donor in good health. The chain couples TRBV28 to TRBJ2-5; 13 bases map to TRBD2. This CDR3 reads CASSLSGLAGVKETQYF. The CDR3 nucleotides read TGTGCCAGCAGTTTATCCGGACTAGCGGGAGTGAAAGAGACCCAGTACTTC.